This T cell receptor (beta chain) was documented in a study of shared clonotypes between healthy human individuals. TCRdb's copy holds only in-frame clones and misses some; the assay was immunoSEQ multiplex PCR. The table records 980,000 or so clones, over 60% of them present only once. The CDR3 is made up of 15 amino acids. V dropped 0 bases and J dropped 0 bases, with 9 bases sitting between them. Germline V CDR1 and CDR2: SGHKS, YYEKEE (reference sequence). This clone was seen only once. Sequenced: memory CD4+ T cells sorted from blood. Subset specified: CD45RA-negative fraction. The chain recombines TRBV5-5 with TRBJ1-1; D gene uncertain. The sequence derives from a man in his late teens or twenties in good health. This chain's CDR3 is CASSLAAAVNTEAFF. CDR3 nucleotide sequence: TGTGCCAGCAGCTTGGCCGCAGCGGTGAACACTGAAGCTTTCTTT.